Each of the 25 T cell receptor beta chains below was sequenced from the same sample in a study of CD8+ T cells in alopecia areata. cDNA reverse transcribed from extracted RNA served as the sequencing template. This table comes from immunoSEQ multiplex PCR, and its TCRdb copy is limited to in-frame clones, with some not included. The profile covers under 250,000 clones, with under 75% appearing a single time and 1.5% to 2% taken by the ten largest. This sample's treatment: oral pan-JAK inhibitor, 5-10 mg twice daily. Source: CD4+ T cells sorted from blood, taken at week 4, from a patient treated with tofacitinib. These receptor sequences come from a human donor with alopecia areata.

This chain joins TRBV6-5 and TRBJ1-2; D gene ambiguous. The CDR3 length is 14 residues. Germline CDR1 MNHEY, CDR2 SVGAGI. The germline V and J ends were trimmed by 5 bases and 7 bases, with 17 bases remaining between them. CDR3: CASSRITLDRGYTF. CDR3 in DNA: TGTGCCAGCAGTCGAATCACGTTGGACCGTGGCTACACCTTC.

This rearrangement joins TRBV4-1 to TRBJ2-4; the D call may be TRBD1 or TRBD2 (7 bases each). Germline V gene data show CDR1 as MGHRA and CDR2 as YSYEKL. This CDR3 region has 15 residues. The V end was cut by 0 bases, the J end by 10 bases, with 16 bases between. This CDR3 is CASSQEQGLGGIQYF. The CDR3 DNA reads as TGCGCCAGCAGCCAAGAACAGGGGCTCGGGGGGATTCAGTACTTC.

The rearrangement joins TRBV6-5 to TRBJ2-3; D gene uncertain. Trimming took off 7 bases at V and 1 base at J, with 15 bases between the two ends. CDR1 and CDR2 (germline): MNHEY, SVGAGI. The CDR3 spans 15 residues. CDR3 sequence: CASNPRAPRTDTQYF. The CDR3 DNA reads as TGTGCCAGCAACCCCCGGGCACCCCGCACAGATACGCAGTATTTT.

The V gene is TRBV7-9, the J gene TRBJ1-5; D call uncertain. CDR1 is SEHNR, CDR2 FQNEAQ, per germline (reference sequence). The CDR3 covers 12 residues. With 3 bases removed from V and 7 bases from J, the gap between germline ends came to 7 bases. In DNA, the CDR3 is TGTGCCAGCAGCTTTCTAAACCAGCCCCAGCATTTT. It is translated as CASSFLNQPQHF.

The chain couples TRBV4-1 to TRBJ2-6; D unclear. This CDR3 is 16 amino acids long. In germline, CDR1 is MGHRA, CDR2 YSYEKL. The V gene lost 1 base and the J gene lost 2 bases, with 9 bases spanning the gap. The CDR3 bases are TGCGCCAGCAGCCAAGGGCGTGGAGCTGGGGCCAACGTCCTGACTTTC. Translating gives CASSQGRGAGANVLTF.

The genes are TRBV7-2 and TRBJ1-2; perhaps TRBD1 as D (5 bases). The V gene's germline CDR1 is SGHTA and CDR2 FQGNSA. The CDR3 spans 16 residues. V lost 2 bases and J 9 bases, leaving 22 bases between the germline ends. In DNA, the CDR3 is TGTGCCAGCAGCTTATACATGGGGGTAGCCCAAATGAGCTACACCTTC. Encoded protein: CASSLYMGVAQMSYTF.

This chain links TRBV2 with TRBJ2-7, with TRBD2 as a possible D gene (6 bases). The CDR3 sequence is 14 residues long. Trimming stripped 5 bases from V and 2 bases from J, with 13 bases between. Looked up from germline, CDR1 is SNHLY and CDR2 is FYNNEI. The CDR3, as DNA: TGTGCCAGCAGTACTAGGTCGGGGGCCTACGAGCAGTACTTC. Translating gives CASSTRSGAYEQYF.

The table lists this clone with a few counts. The rearrangement joins TRBV7-9 to TRBJ2-5; D gene unclear. Germline loops: CDR1 SEHNR, CDR2 FQNEAQ (reference sequence). V was cut by 0 bases and J by 5 bases, with 7 bases left in between. This CDR3 region has 13 residues. CDR3 in amino acids: CASSLALVETQYF. The CDR3 coding sequence is TGTGCCAGCAGCTTAGCGCTTGTGGAGACCCAGTACTTC.

The chain carries TRBV6-1 and TRBJ2-7; TRBD2 matches at 8 bases. This CDR3 has 15 amino acids. V shed 4 bases, J shed 1 base, and the junction held 6 bases outside the gene matches. The germline V gene has CDR1 MNHNS and CDR2 SASEGT. CDR3 loop: CASSVSGAGSYEQYF. CDR3 DNA sequence: TGTGCCAGCAGTGTTAGCGGGGCAGGTTCCTACGAGCAGTACTTC.

This chain links TRBV29-1 with TRBJ1-2; no clear D. This CDR3 comprises 13 residues. V lost 3 bases and J lost 4, with 12 bases in between. The germline CDR1 and CDR2 sequences are SQVTM and ANQGSEA. CDR3 in DNA: TGCAGCGTTGACTTGGACCACACCTATGGCTACACCTTC. Its translation: CSVDLDHTYGYTF.

The chain carries TRBV6-5 and TRBJ1-2; D is unclear. The germline gives CDR1 MNHEY, CDR2 SVGAGI. This CDR3 contains 15 residues. V shed 4 bases and J shed 4 bases, with 16 bases lying between them. The CDR3 is CASSSQPAGTYGYTF. The CDR3 DNA reads TGTGCCAGCAGTTCCCAACCAGCAGGAACCTATGGCTACACCTTC.

This chain connects TRBV19 to TRBJ2-5, with no clear D. The CDR3 has 14 residues. Germline CDR1 and CDR2: LNHDA and SQIVND (reference sequence). Trimming shortened V by 3 bases and J by 4 bases, and 12 bases separated the two germline ends. The CDR3 bases are TGTGCCAGTAGTATCTGGGAAAACTCAGAGACCCAGTACTTC. Residues: CASSIWENSETQYF.

The gene calls are TRBV29-1 and TRBJ1-1, with 11 bases that match TRBD1. Per the germline V gene, CDR1 is SQVTM and CDR2 is ANQGSEA. J lost 2 bases, V lost 6 bases, and 11 bases had no gene match. The CDR3 has 16 amino acids. This CDR3 reads CSVIGSGTGGNTEAFF. The CDR3 nucleotides are TGCAGCGTGATAGGATCCGGGACAGGGGGTAACACTGAAGCTTTCTTT.

This clone was detected a few times. The chain is built from TRBV11-2 and TRBJ2-3; 9 bases fit TRBD2. V shed 4 bases, J shed 6 bases, and the junction held 17 bases outside the gene matches. CDR1 is SGHAT, CDR2 FQNNGV, per germline. This CDR3 is built from 18 residues. The CDR3 DNA reads as TGTGCCAGCAGCTCTATAGGGGCTGGTAGCGGGGGCCACGATACGCAGTATTTT. It codes for CASSSIGAGSGGHDTQYF.

This chain links TRBV6-5 with TRBJ2-7; TRBD2 aligns across 9 bases. The CDR3 is 15 amino acids. CDR1 is MNHEY and CDR2 is SVGAGI in the germline V gene. Trimming took 5 bases from V and 7 from J; bases not matched to a gene: 12. The CDR3 DNA reads as TGTGCCAGCAGTACGGTGTGGGCTAGCGGGGTTGAGCAGTACTTC. Translated, it gives CASSTVWASGVEQYF.

The chain uses TRBV4-3 and TRBJ2-2; 10 bases map to TRBD1. This CDR3 is built from 17 residues. The V and J ends lost 1 base and 6 bases, in that order; junction bases with no gene match: 8. From germline, CDR1 is LGHNA and CDR2 YSLEER. The CDR3 is CASSQGAMGTGAGELFF. The CDR3 DNA reads TGCGCCAGCAGCCAAGGAGCCATGGGGACAGGGGCCGGGGAGCTGTTTTTT.

This clone has a handful of counts. The rearrangement links TRBV9 to TRBJ2-5; perhaps TRBD1 as D (6 bases). Germline V CDR1 and CDR2: SGDLS, YYNGEE. This CDR3 spans 13 amino acids. Trimming cost V 4 bases and J 1 base, with 8 bases left between them. The CDR3 protein is CASSRDIQETQYF. For the CDR3, the DNA is TGTGCCAGCAGCCGGGACATCCAAGAGACCCAGTACTTC.

V usage is TRBV4-3 and J usage is TRBJ2-2, with 11 bases aligning to TRBD2. After removal of 3 bases from V and 4 bases from J, the junction contained 13 bases not matched to a gene. The CDR3 runs 19 residues. Germline V gene data show CDR1 as LGHNA and CDR2 as YSLEER. The CDR3 nucleotides are TGCGCCAGCAGCCAGAGGGAATTAGCGGGGGGGCCGGTCACCGGGGAGCTGTTTTTT. It yields the protein CASSQRELAGGPVTGELFF.

The gene calls are TRBV18 and TRBJ2-2; 7 nucleotides match TRBD1. This CDR3 has 15 residues. Trimming took 1 base from V and 3 from J; bases not matched to a gene: 2. Germline V CDR1 and CDR2: KGHSH, LQKENI. CDR3 sequence: CASSPLGQHTGELFF. The CDR3 nucleotides are TGTGCCAGCTCACCACTGGGACAGCACACCGGGGAGCTGTTTTTT.

J is TRBJ2-3 and V is TRBV28; TRBD1 matches 8 bases. V gave up 4 bases and J gave up 5 bases; unmatched junction bases: 8. Germline values: CDR1 MDHEN, CDR2 SYDVKM. This CDR3 has 15 amino acids. CDR3 region: CASSSGGFHRDTQYF. DNA for the CDR3: TGTGCCAGCAGTTCAGGGGGCTTCCACCGAGATACGCAGTATTTT.

This clone was picked up a small number of times. This chain uses TRBV7-2 with TRBJ2-7; 9 bases are a match to TRBD2. The V segment lost 3 bases and the J segment 5 bases; nucleotides outside the gene matches: 5. Germline CDR1 reads SGHTA; CDR2 reads FQGNSA. The CDR3 totals 14 residues. The CDR3 bases are TGTGCCAGCAGCTTTGCGGGGGGGCCGGACGAGCAGTACTTC. Protein sequence: CASSFAGGPDEQYF.

The J gene is TRBJ1-6, the V gene TRBV4-1, with D unresolved. The germline V gene encodes CDR1 MGHRA and CDR2 YSYEKL. Trimming removed 1 base at V and 1 base at J, with 8 bases between. This CDR3 is 16 amino acids long. The CDR3 is CASSQVGESYNSPLHF. CDR3 nucleotides: TGCGCCAGCAGCCAAGTCGGGGAATCCTATAATTCACCCCTCCACTTT.

This clone has a count of ten or more. The chain carries TRBV12-5 and TRBJ1-1; a possible D gene is TRBD1 (6 bases). V was pared by 6 bases and J by 11 bases, with 16 bases between. The CDR3 covers 12 residues. Germline V CDR1 and CDR2: LGHNT, FRNRAP. CDR3 protein: CASGRDNLNAFF. DNA for the CDR3: TGTGCTAGTGGACGGGACAACCTGAATGCTTTCTTT. Combining the CDR3 with reference TRBV12-5 and TRBJ1-1 gives the whole variable domain DARVTQTPRHKVTEMGQEVTMRCQPILGHNTVFWYRQTMMQGLELLAYFRNRAPLDDSGMPKDRFSAEMPDATLATLKIQPSEPRDSAVYFCASGRDNLNAFFGQGTRLTVV.

The rearrangement links TRBV5-1 to TRBJ2-7, with a weak D call TRBD2 (6 bases). The CDR3 consists of 13 residues. Between the trimmed V and J ends, which lost 6 bases and 1 base, there was a span of 11 bases. Germline V lookup: CDR1 SGHRS, CDR2 YFSETQ. CDR3: CASKASVSYEQYF. In DNA form, the CDR3 reads TGCGCCAGCAAGGCTAGCGTTTCCTACGAGCAGTACTTC.

In this sample, this clone turned up a few times. The genes are TRBV27 and TRBJ2-7; D not certain. Trimming took 3 bases from V and 2 from J, leaving 11 bases between them. The CDR3 loop spans 14 amino acids. CDR1 MNHEY and CDR2 SMNVEV come from the germline V gene (reference sequence). DNA for the CDR3: TGTGCCAGCAGTTTCGTCGGCCCGACCTACGAGCAGTACTTC. Its translation: CASSFVGPTYEQYF.